A single T cell receptor (beta chain) is shown here with its context. The data were obtained in a study of blood T cell repertoires in COVID-19. Looking at the study overall: The study drew acute and convalescent COVID-19 samples from the United States, Italy and Spain. PBMCs, B-cell-depleted T cells, or T cells provided the cDNA or gDNA that made up the material.

The V gene's germline CDR1 is MDHEN and CDR2 SYDVKM. Trimming took 3 bases from V and 5 from J, leaving 10 bases between them. The length of the CDR3 is 13 residues. Study processing details: It was from reference gene primer amplification that nucleated cell counts were estimated. TCRdb's copy holds only in-frame clones and misses some; the assay was immunoSEQ multiplex PCR. V, J and clone size were drawn from that table, and D and trimming were deduced from the DNA. The data show a few hundred thousand clones, roughly 87% seen once. All enrollees were roughly 18 to 95 years old and from around 25 US areas.

The chain couples TRBV28 to TRBJ1-1, with D hard to call. The material sequenced was PBMCs or T cells enriched from blood (not recorded which). The sequence came from a man aged 18 to 35 with acute COVID-19. The CDR3 loop is CASSFGIGTEAFF. The CDR3 region has the DNA TGTGCCAGCAGTTTCGGGATAGGGACTGAAGCTTTCTTT.